This T cell receptor beta chain was sequenced for a study of T cells expressing NK-cell markers. About the study: Researchers got TCR beta repertoires out of sorted CD3+CD56+NKG2C+, CD3+CD56+NKG2C- and CD3+CD56-NKG2C+ T cells. Within the sequenced cohort of eight donors, seven exhibited HCMV seropositivity and one was seronegative. Study-wide findings and caveats: Four of the donors also had these clonotypes leading their CD3+CD56-NKG2C+ fraction.

CDR3 size: 14 residues. CDR1 is MNHEY, CDR2 SMNVEV, per germline (reference sequence). TCRdb reprocessed the 5' RACE reads, with one entry per CDR3 protein and no DNA. The sample holds 500,000 or so distinct CDR3 sequences. Concerning this clonotype: Antigen specificity is unknown.

The sequence came from a man aged 18 to 35 in good health. The specimen was blood T cells: a sorted CD56 or NKG2C T cell subset, CD4+ or CD8+ T cells, or bulk PBMC T cells (not recorded which). The chain carries TRBV27 and TRBJ2-1; there is no DNA to check the TCRdb D call of TRBD2. CDR3 in amino acids: CASSSGLAGGVPFF.